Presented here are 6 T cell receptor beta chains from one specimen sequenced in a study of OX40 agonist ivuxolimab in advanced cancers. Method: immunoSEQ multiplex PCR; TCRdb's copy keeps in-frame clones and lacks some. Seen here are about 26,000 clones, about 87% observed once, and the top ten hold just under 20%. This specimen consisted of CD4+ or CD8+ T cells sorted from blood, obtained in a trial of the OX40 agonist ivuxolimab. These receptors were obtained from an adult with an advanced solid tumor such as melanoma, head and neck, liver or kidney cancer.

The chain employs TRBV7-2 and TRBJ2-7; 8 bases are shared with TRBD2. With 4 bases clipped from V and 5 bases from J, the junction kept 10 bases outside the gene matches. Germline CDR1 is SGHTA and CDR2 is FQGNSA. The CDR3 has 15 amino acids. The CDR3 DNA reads TGTGCCAGCAGCTCATCAAGCGGGAGCGGTAACGAGCAGTACTTC. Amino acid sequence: CASSSSSGSGNEQYF.

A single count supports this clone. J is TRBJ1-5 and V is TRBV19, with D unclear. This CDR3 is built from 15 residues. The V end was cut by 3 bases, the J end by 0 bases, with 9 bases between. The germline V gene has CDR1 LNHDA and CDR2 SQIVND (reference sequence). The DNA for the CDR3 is TGTGCCAGTAGTATTGAAAGTTATAGCAATCAGCCCCAGCATTTT. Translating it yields CASSIESYSNQPQHF. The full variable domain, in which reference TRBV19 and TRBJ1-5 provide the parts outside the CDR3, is DGGITQSPKYLFRKEGQNVTLSCEQNLNHDAMYWYRQDPGQGLRLIYYSQIVNDFQKGDIAEGYSVSREKKESFPLTVTSAQKNPTAFYLCASSIESYSNQPQHFGDGTRLSIL.

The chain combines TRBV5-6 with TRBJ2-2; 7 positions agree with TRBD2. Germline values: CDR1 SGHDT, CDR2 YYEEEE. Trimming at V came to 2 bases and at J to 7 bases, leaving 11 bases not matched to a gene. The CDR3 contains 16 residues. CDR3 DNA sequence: TGTGCCAGCAGCTTTTTGGTTCGGGGGGAAATCGGGGAGCTGTTTTTT. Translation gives CASSFLVRGEIGELFF.

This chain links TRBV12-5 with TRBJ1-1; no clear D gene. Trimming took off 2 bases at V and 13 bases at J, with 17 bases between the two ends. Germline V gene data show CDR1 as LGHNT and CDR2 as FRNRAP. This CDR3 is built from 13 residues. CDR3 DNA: TGTGCTAGTGGTTTGACCCTCGGAAGGCCTTTTTTCTTT. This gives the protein CASGLTLGRPFFF.

CDR3: CASSPGMNTEAFF. The DNA for the CDR3 is TGTGCCAGCTCCCCAGGGATGAACACTGAAGCTTTCTTT. The chain is built from TRBV27 and TRBJ1-1; maybe TRBD1 (5 bases). Per the germline V gene, CDR1 is MNHEY and CDR2 is SMNVEV (reference sequence). Between the trimmed V and J ends, which lost 8 bases and 0 bases, there was a span of 10 bases. The CDR3 is made up of 13 amino acids.

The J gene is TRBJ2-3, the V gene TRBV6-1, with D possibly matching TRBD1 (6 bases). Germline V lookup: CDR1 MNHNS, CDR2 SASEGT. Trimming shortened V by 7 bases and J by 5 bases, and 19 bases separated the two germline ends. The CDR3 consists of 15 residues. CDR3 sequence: CASTPGGQFIDTQYF. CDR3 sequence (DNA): TGTGCCAGCACCCCTGGAGGACAGTTCATAGATACGCAGTATTTT.